This T cell receptor beta chain derives from a study of T cell responses to AZD1222 COVID-19 vaccine. This CDR3 has 14 amino acids. With 2 bases clipped from V and 4 bases from J, the junction kept 6 bases outside the gene matches. Germline CDR1 SQVTM, CDR2 ANQGSEA. Assay used: immunoSEQ multiplex PCR; TCRdb lists only in-frame clones, some missing. Of more than 85,000 clones listed, 80% to 90% are singletons. Specimen: peripheral blood, collected on day 0 of AZD1222 vaccination. This receptor was obtained from an adult in good health. This chain uses TRBV29-1 with TRBJ1-2; TRBD1 agrees at 8 bases. CDR3 DNA: TGCAGCGTTGAACGGGACAGGTCGGTCTATGGCTACACCTTC. Amino acids: CSVERDRSVYGYTF.